These 28 T cell receptor beta chains originate from one sample sequenced in a study of T-cell memory formation after mild COVID-19 (dated by TCRdb to 2020 to 2023). The library was generated by 5' RACE. For sequencing, an Illumina NovaSeq 6000 was employed. Through fastp at Q25 and MiXCR, TCRdb rebuilt clones from the public reads, retaining in-frame beta chains. Every entry covers one CDR3 protein and lists the most common genes and DNA from its rows. This sample is represented by about half a million distinct CDR3 sequences; 15% to 20% of them were singletons. The ten largest account for over 9% of the sample. The sample consisted of PBMCs or a T cell subset sorted from them (not recorded which). These receptors were taken from an adult woman who had mild COVID-19 (a few samples of this study predate the infection). The sample titles of this study are shuffled in the database, so cell type and time point are left out; the donor was told from shared clones.

This clonotype occurred a few times. The chain has TRBV6-5 and TRBJ1-5, with unresolved D. This CDR3 is built from 13 residues. With 5 bases removed from V and 7 bases from J, the gap between germline ends came to 12 bases. Germline V CDR1 and CDR2: MNHEY, SVGAGI. The CDR3 reads CASSTTPGQPQHF. In DNA, the CDR3 is TGTGCCAGCAGTACGACCCCCGGACAGCCCCAGCATTTT.

This clonotype turned up a few times. The gene calls are TRBV5-5 and TRBJ2-7, with D hard to call. The germline V and J ends were trimmed by 6 bases and 6 bases, with 10 bases remaining between them. The CDR3 extends over 11 amino acids. CDR1 is SGHKS and CDR2 is YYEKEE in the germline V gene (reference sequence). The CDR3 sequence is CASITPGEQYF. CDR3 sequence (DNA): TGTGCCAGCATCACCCCGGGCGAGCAGTACTTC.

The chain recombines TRBV20-1 with TRBJ2-5; the match to TRBD2 covers 8 bases. The CDR3 extends over 12 amino acids. With 5 bases clipped from V and 5 bases from J, the junction kept 4 bases outside the gene matches. Germline CDR1 is DFQATT and CDR2 is SNEGSKA (reference sequence). CDR3 nucleotide sequence: TGCAGTGCTCTGCGCGGGAGGGAGACCCAGTACTTC. Its translation: CSALRGRETQYF.

The genes are TRBV29-1 and TRBJ2-7, with 7 positions matching TRBD1. This CDR3 has 14 residues. Germline V gives CDR1 SQVTM, CDR2 ANQGSEA. V was clipped by 0 bases and J by 3 bases; unmatched bases: 5. CDR3 DNA: TGCAGCGTTGAAGATCGGGACAGCGTCTACGAGCAGTACTTC. This sequence encodes CSVEDRDSVYEQYF.

In this sample, this clonotype turned up many times. V gene TRBV7-9 combines with J gene TRBJ2-1; 7 nucleotides align to TRBD2. Germline V gene lookup returns CDR1 SEHNR and CDR2 FQNEAQ (reference sequence). CDR3 length equals 13 residues. V trimming: 2 bases; J trimming: 6 bases; junction bases outside the gene matches: 1. CDR3 in DNA: TGTGCCAGCAGCTTATGGGGGGGCAATGAGCAGTTCTTC. Amino acids: CASSLWGGNEQFF.

There are a few counts of this clonotype. The chain combines TRBV23-1 with TRBJ2-5; tentatively, D is TRBD1 or TRBD2 (5 bases each). TRBV23-1 is sorted into the ORF group, with uncertain function. Trimming stripped 2 bases from V and 5 bases from J, with 18 bases between. The length of the CDR3 is 16 residues. The CDR3 loop reads CASSQRPRGSQETQYF. The DNA for the CDR3 is TGCGCCAGCAGTCAACGGCCGAGGGGCAGCCAGGAGACCCAGTACTTC.

This clonotype was recorded many times. The chain couples TRBV7-8 to TRBJ1-1, with 8 bases identical to TRBD1. Germline loops: CDR1 SGHVS, CDR2 FQNEAQ. The CDR3 contains 14 residues. With 3 bases clipped from V and 5 bases from J, the junction kept 5 bases outside the gene matches. The CDR3 sequence is CASSFGQGRTEAFF. CDR3 DNA: TGTGCCAGCAGCTTCGGACAGGGCCGAACTGAAGCTTTCTTT.

This clonotype was detected only a few times. The genes are TRBV4-1 and TRBJ2-1, with D possibly called TRBD1 or TRBD2 (5 bases each). Germline loops: CDR1 MGHRA, CDR2 YSYEKL. This CDR3 is 13 amino acids long. V lost 4 bases and J lost 16, with 20 bases in between. CDR3 sequence: CASSLLGDRVLFF. CDR3 nucleotides: TGCGCCAGCAGCCTACTAGGGGACCGGGTCCTTTTCTTC.

This clonotype was seen ten or more times. This chain links TRBV6-2 or TRBV6-3 with TRBJ2-3; 10 bases align to TRBD2. The junction had 13 bases not matched to a gene; V was cut back by 6 bases and J by 1 base. The CDR3 is 18 amino acids. The germline V gene encodes CDR1 MNHEY and CDR2 SVGEGT. The CDR3 DNA reads TGTGCCAGCAGCCAGGGACTAGCGAGCCTCTCCGGCACAGATACGCAGTATTTT. It specifies CASSQGLASLSGTDTQYF.

The sample holds a few counts of this clonotype. In DNA, the CDR3 is TGTGCCAGCCGCCCCGGAAGGGGTTCCGGGGAGCTGTTTTTT. Protein: CASRPGRGSGELFF. The chain recombines TRBV12-3 or TRBV12-4 with TRBJ2-2; a possible D gene is TRBD1 (5 bases). The CDR3 is made up of 14 amino acids. V gave up 8 bases and J gave up 6 bases, with 16 bases separating them.

This clonotype was counted a few times. V usage is TRBV7-8 and J usage is TRBJ2-3, with TRBD1 matching over 9 bases. This CDR3 has 16 amino acids. V was clipped by 7 bases and J by 1 base; unmatched bases: 9. The V gene's germline CDR1 is SGHVS and CDR2 FQNEAQ. CDR3 residues: CASIRTGAYGTDTQYF. CDR3 in DNA: TGTGCCAGCATCAGGACAGGGGCTTATGGCACAGATACGCAGTATTTT.

The genes are TRBV20-1 and TRBJ1-5; no clear D gene. The CDR3 loop spans 19 amino acids. Germline CDR1 is DFQATT and CDR2 is SNEGSKA (reference sequence). Trimming took 3 bases from V and 0 from J, leaving 24 bases between them. CDR3 in DNA: TGCAGTGCTAGTATGGTTCGGGAGGGAGGAAGTTATAGCAATCAGCCCCAGCATTTT. Its translation is CSASMVREGGSYSNQPQHF.

The CDR3 here is CASSQVFDRVSYNEQFF. The CDR3 nucleotides read TGCGCCAGCAGCCAGGTGTTTGACCGGGTCTCCTACAATGAGCAGTTCTTC. The V and J genes are TRBV4-1 and TRBJ2-1, with unresolved D. V shed 3 bases and J shed 0 bases, with 15 bases lying between them. In germline, CDR1 is MGHRA, CDR2 YSYEKL. The CDR3 runs to 17 residues.

This clonotype occurred a few times. The V gene is TRBV24-1, the J gene TRBJ2-7; TRBD1 agrees at 9 bases. Germline V gene lookup returns CDR1 KGHDR and CDR2 SFDVKD. The CDR3 totals 17 residues. The J segment lost 4 bases and the V segment lost 8 bases, leaving 17 bases of the junction unmatched. CDR3 nucleotide sequence: TGTGCCACCAAATACCGGGACAGGGATAGCGTCCGGTACGAGCAGTACTTC. This translates into CATKYRDRDSVRYEQYF.

This clonotype was observed a single time. The CDR3 coding sequence is TGTGCCAGCAGCGAGGAGGGACAAGAGACCCAGTACTTC. As protein: CASSEEGQETQYF. The rearrangement joins TRBV9 to TRBJ2-5; the D gene is possibly TRBD2 (6 bases). Per the germline V gene, CDR1 is SGDLS and CDR2 is YYNGEE. The CDR3 spans 13 residues. V was clipped by 3 bases and J by 2 bases, with 8 bases between them.

This clonotype was recorded once. The genes are TRBV21-1 and TRBJ2-7; the table gives TRBD2 as D, unverified against the DNA. TRBV21-1 counts as a pseudogene. This CDR3 spans 15 amino acids. CDR3 sequence reads: CASNYTSGSTCEQYF. The DNA for the CDR3 is TGTGCCAGCAACTATACTAGCGGGAGCACCTGTGAGCAGTACTTC.

DNA for the CDR3: TGTGCCACCAGTGGAGCGGGTGCGAACACCGGGGAGCTGTTTTTT. Amino acid sequence: CATSGAGANTGELFF. This chain uses TRBV24-1 with TRBJ2-2; D is perhaps TRBD2 (6 bases). The CDR3 length is 15 residues. Trimming stripped 5 bases from V and 0 bases from J, with 9 bases between. Germline V gene lookup returns CDR1 KGHDR and CDR2 SFDVKD.

The chain is built from TRBV10-3 and TRBJ1-3; D is undetermined. Trimming cost V 0 bases and J 6 bases, with 6 bases left between them. Per the germline V gene, CDR1 is ENHRY and CDR2 is SYGVKD. The CDR3 spans 13 residues. The CDR3 here is CAISESTENTIYF. The CDR3 coding sequence is TGTGCCATCAGTGAGTCGACCGAAAACACCATATATTTT.

The J gene is TRBJ2-7, the V gene TRBV3-1; 9 nucleotides agree with TRBD1. Trimming took 4 bases from V and 6 from J; bases not matched to a gene: 1. Germline loops: CDR1 LGHDT, CDR2 YNNKEL (reference sequence). This CDR3 has 12 residues. The CDR3 DNA is TGTGCCAGCAGCCCACAGGGGGCCGAGCAGTACTTC. Translated, it gives CASSPQGAEQYF.

This clonotype has ten or more counts. The chain links TRBV5-1 to TRBJ1-1; TRBD1 is a possible D gene (5 bases). The CDR3 consists of 14 residues. V was shortened by 4 bases and J by 3 bases, with 13 bases between the two germline ends. Germline V gene lookup returns CDR1 SGHRS and CDR2 YFSETQ. CDR3 protein: CASSGRRGDTEAFF. CDR3 nucleotide sequence: TGCGCCAGCAGCGGTCGGAGGGGCGACACTGAAGCTTTCTTT.

This clonotype was observed a handful of times. J is TRBJ2-5 and V is TRBV3-1; TRBD2 matches at 14 bases. J lost 1 base, V lost 0 bases, and 4 bases had no gene match. The CDR3 extends over 18 amino acids. Germline-derived CDR1 and CDR2 are LGHDT and YNNKEL (reference sequence). CDR3 coding DNA: TGTGCCAGCAGCCAAGATAAGGGACTAGCGGGGGCCCAAGAGACCCAGTACTTC. This translates into CASSQDKGLAGAQETQYF.

This chain uses TRBV20-1 with TRBJ2-1; TRBD2 aligns across 7 bases. The CDR3 spans 12 residues. J was trimmed by 6 bases and V by 5 bases; bases with no gene match: 4. Per the germline V gene, CDR1 is DFQATT and CDR2 is SNEGSKA (reference sequence). CDR3 residues: CSAGEGLNEQFF. DNA of the CDR3: TGCAGTGCTGGGGAGGGCCTCAATGAGCAGTTCTTC.

This clonotype was detected ten times or more. The chain has TRBV4-3 and TRBJ2-1; 7 nucleotides line up with TRBD1. V was pared by 4 bases and J by 0 bases, with 6 bases of the junction left unmatched. CDR1 and CDR2 (germline): LGHNA, YSLEER. The CDR3 is 16 amino acids. The CDR3 DNA reads as TGCGCCAGCAGCCTCGGGACAGATCTCTCCTACAATGAGCAGTTCTTC. Translating it yields CASSLGTDLSYNEQFF.

This clonotype was seen only a few times. The chain recombines TRBV5-5 with TRBJ1-4; weak D call: TRBD1 (5 bases). The CDR3 is 14 residues long. Germline CDR1 reads SGHKS; CDR2 reads YYEKEE (reference sequence). V was pared by 2 bases and J by 7 bases, with 12 bases between. This CDR3 is CASSFPGLSEKLFF. DNA for the CDR3: TGTGCCAGCAGCTTCCCGGGACTGAGTGAAAAACTGTTTTTT.

This clonotype was observed at least ten times. This rearrangement joins TRBV7-6 to TRBJ2-5, with D tentatively TRBD1 (5 bases). V was clipped by 1 base and J by 4 bases, with 7 bases between them. Germline lookup yields CDR1 SGHVS and CDR2 FNYEAQ. The CDR3 runs 13 residues. The CDR3 DNA sequence: TGTGCCAGCAGCTTAGGGGGCACAGAGACCCAGTACTTC. Residues: CASSLGGTETQYF. The full variable domain, in which reference TRBV7-6 and TRBJ2-5 provide the parts outside the CDR3, is GAGVSQSPRYKVTKRGQDVALRCDPISGHVSLYWYRQALGQGPEFLTYFNYEAQQDKSGLPNDRFSAERPEGSISTLTIQRTEQRDSAMYRCASSLGGTETQYFGPGTRLLVL.

The chain links TRBV7-2 to TRBJ2-4; D gene unclear. This CDR3 comprises 17 residues. Germline values: CDR1 SGHTA, CDR2 FQGNSA. V lost 4 bases and J lost 3, with 19 bases in between. CDR3 residues: CASSSYESSPVKNIQYF. Here the CDR3 DNA reads TGTGCCAGCAGCTCCTACGAGTCGAGTCCGGTCAAAAACATTCAGTACTTC.

This clonotype was picked up a small number of times. The J gene is TRBJ2-7, the V gene TRBV20-1; 12 bases map to TRBD2. Germline CDR1 DFQATT, CDR2 SNEGSKA (reference sequence). Trimming cost V 5 bases and J 2 bases; bases outside gene matches: 7. CDR3 length: 15 amino acids. The CDR3 is CSAGGTSGSPYEQYF. The CDR3 nucleotides are TGCAGTGCTGGAGGGACTAGCGGGTCCCCCTACGAGCAGTACTTC.

The J gene is TRBJ2-3, the V gene TRBV5-1; 7 bases match TRBD2. The germline V gene has CDR1 SGHRS and CDR2 YFSETQ. The CDR3 runs to 15 residues. The ends lost 2 bases at V and 3 bases at J; junction bases unmatched: 6. The CDR3 loop reads CASSLFLADTDTQYF. In DNA form, the CDR3 reads TGCGCCAGCAGCTTATTCCTAGCGGATACAGATACGCAGTATTTT.